This TCR beta chain is drawn from a study of blood T cell repertoires in COVID-19. This clone was counted once. As processed by the authors: Quantification of nucleated cells was approximated via reference gene primer amplification. Repertoires were generated with immunoSEQ multiplex PCR, while TCRdb's copy carries only in-frame clones and drops some. The DNA was the basis for D and trimming; V, J and clone size are from that table. The sample consists of tens of thousands of clones, roughly 87% of them appearing once. The germline gives CDR1 MNHEY, CDR2 SVGAGI. The CDR3 has 14 residues. Deletions cut 5 bases from V and 4 bases from J, with 14 bases between.

This chain links TRBV6-5 with TRBJ1-1; a weak D match, TRBD1 (6 bases). The sequence was collected from an older man in a cohort sampled during active COVID-19. Source material: peripheral blood. The CDR3 nucleotides are TGTGCCAGCAGTACACCCGGGACACTCACTGAAGCTTTCTTT. It is translated as CASSTPGTLTEAFF.